The 25 T cell receptor beta chains reported below all come from one sample, sequenced in a study of T cells expressing NK-cell markers. TCRdb re-called the 5' RACE reads and shows each CDR3 protein once, DNA omitted. Seen in this sample are 500,000 to 700,000 distinct CDR3 sequences; the ten most common clones hold approximately 3.6%. The sample consisted of blood T cells: a sorted CD56 or NKG2C T cell subset, CD4+ or CD8+ T cells, or bulk PBMC T cells (not recorded which). Every receptor here comes from a man aged 18 to 30 in good health.

The rearrangement links TRBV11-2 to TRBJ2-3; the D call from TCRdb, TRBD1, cannot be confirmed without DNA. Germline lookup yields CDR1 SGHAT and CDR2 FQNNGV. This CDR3 contains 12 residues. This CDR3 reads CASRRTGNTQYF.

The V call is TRBV6-5, the J call TRBJ2-6; TCRdb's D call of TRBD1 is untestable without DNA. Germline-derived CDR1 and CDR2 are MNHEY and SVGAGI. This CDR3 comprises 18 residues. The CDR3 sequence is CASSFRDRGFSGANVLTF.

The chain employs TRBV9 and TRBJ2-1; lacking DNA, the TRBD2 call made by TCRdb goes unchecked. CDR3 length: 15 residues. Germline-derived CDR1 and CDR2 are SGDLS and YYNGEE. CDR3 in amino acids: CASSSRLARGNEQFF.

This sequence joins TRBV20-1 and TRBJ2-6; TCRdb calls TRBD2, which cannot be checked without DNA. This CDR3 region has 16 residues. In germline, CDR1 is DFQATT, CDR2 SNEGSKA (reference sequence). CDR3 amino acids: CSAPPGRGSGANVLTF.

The V and J genes are TRBV11-2 and TRBJ2-2. The CDR3 runs 15 residues. Per germline, CDR1 SGHAT and CDR2 FQNNGV. The CDR3 reads CASSLEGASAGELFF.

The chain is built from TRBV7-2 and TRBJ2-3; TCRdb reports TRBD1, a call that lacks DNA to check it against. Germline CDR1 is SGHTA and CDR2 is FQGNSA. This CDR3 has 16 amino acids. The CDR3 loop is CASSLGTTGWGDTQYF.

The chain uses TRBV10-3 and TRBJ2-5; TCRdb's assignment of TRBD1 cannot be checked, as there is no DNA. There are 16 residues in the CDR3. From germline, CDR1 is ENHRY and CDR2 SYGVKD. CDR3 sequence reads: CAISYRTELVGETQYF.

The V and J genes are TRBV5-6 and TRBJ2-7; TCRdb's D gene call, TRBD1, goes unchecked for lack of DNA. CDR1 and CDR2 from the germline V gene are SGHDT and YYEEEE. The CDR3 totals 15 residues. CDR3: CASSYGQALTYEQYF.

The chain couples TRBV27 to TRBJ2-3; TCRdb selects TRBD1, and the lack of DNA leaves this call unchecked. The CDR3 is 14 amino acids. Germline values: CDR1 MNHEY, CDR2 SMNVEV (reference sequence). This chain's CDR3 is CASSSPRVADTQYF.

V is TRBV3-1 and J is TRBJ2-4; TCRdb calls TRBD2, which cannot be checked without DNA. This CDR3 is built from 14 residues. The germline CDR1 and CDR2 sequences are LGHDT and YNNKEL (reference sequence). The chain's CDR3 is CASSQLSGSNIQYF.

The chain joins TRBV9 to TRBJ2-1; TCRdb selects TRBD2, and the lack of DNA leaves this call unchecked. CDR1 SGDLS and CDR2 YYNGEE come from the germline V gene. The CDR3 extends over 19 amino acids. The CDR3 protein is CASSEGLAGFGSRNNEQFF. Supplemented by reference TRBV9 and TRBJ2-1, the full variable domain reads DSGVTQTPKHLITATGQRVTLRCSPRSGDLSVYWYQQSLDQGLQFLIQYYNGEERAKGNILERFSAQQFPDLHSELNLSSLELGDSALYFCASSEGLAGFGSRNNEQFFGPGTRLTVL.

The V and J genes are TRBV6-2 or TRBV6-3 and TRBJ2-3; TCRdb gives TRBD2 as the D gene, but with no DNA this cannot be confirmed. The CDR3 is made up of 12 amino acids. CDR1 is MNHEY and CDR2 is SVGEGT in the germline V gene. This CDR3 reads CAVGGSYDTQYF.

The genes are TRBV12-3 or TRBV12-4 and TRBJ2-1; TCRdb proposes TRBD2, but this gene call is untestable without DNA. The CDR3 spans 11 residues. CDR3 loop: CASQSGGEQFF.

The chain has TRBV4-2 and TRBJ2-1; TCRdb's assignment of TRBD2 cannot be checked, as there is no DNA. The CDR3 length is 17 residues. Germline CDR1 and CDR2: LGHNA and YNFKEQ. The CDR3 sequence is CASSSTSGRGLRHEQFF.

The rearrangement uses TRBV6-2 or TRBV6-3 and TRBJ2-7; TCRdb returns TRBD2, unconfirmable since there is no DNA. Per the germline V gene, CDR1 is MNHEY and CDR2 is SVGEGT. The CDR3 runs 19 residues. CDR3 region: CASSFSSSGTSGTNYEQYF.

The rearrangement joins TRBV20-1 to TRBJ2-2; the TRBD2 assignment by TCRdb is unverifiable without DNA. The CDR3 is 15 residues long. Germline loops: CDR1 DFQATT, CDR2 SNEGSKA (reference sequence). Here the CDR3 reads CSAPLAGGGTGELFF.

The gene calls are TRBV29-1 and TRBJ1-2; TCRdb lists TRBD1, though no DNA is available to test this call. Looked up from germline, CDR1 is SQVTM and CDR2 is ANQGSEA. The CDR3 is made up of 12 amino acids. This CDR3 is CSVEDGAGTVSF.

V gene TRBV6-1 combines with J gene TRBJ2-2; TCRdb gives TRBD1 as the D gene, but with no DNA this cannot be confirmed. Germline lookup yields CDR1 MNHNS and CDR2 SASEGT. The CDR3 totals 16 residues. CDR3 sequence: CASSWARGTNTGELFF.

This CDR3 is CASSPGPPNEQFF. V is TRBV3-1 and J is TRBJ2-1. From germline, CDR1 is LGHDT and CDR2 YNNKEL (reference sequence). The length of the CDR3 is 13 residues.

The J gene is TRBJ2-3, the V gene TRBV11-2. CDR1 and CDR2 (germline): SGHAT, FQNNGV. The CDR3 contains 15 residues. The CDR3: CASSKEQAKGDTQYF.

The rearrangement joins TRBV7-2 to TRBJ2-2; no DNA is available, so the TRBD2 call from TCRdb remains unchecked. The CDR3 is made up of 13 amino acids. The germline V gene encodes CDR1 SGHTA and CDR2 FQGNSA. CDR3: CASSPRLVGELFF.

The chain carries TRBV4-3 and TRBJ2-7; TCRdb lists TRBD1, though no DNA is available to test this call. Per germline, CDR1 LGHNA and CDR2 YSLEER. There are 15 residues in the CDR3. CDR3 in amino acids: CASSQELQGAYEQYF.

V is TRBV11-2 and J is TRBJ2-2. The CDR3 contains 17 residues. Germline values: CDR1 SGHAT, CDR2 FQNNGV. The CDR3 is CASSSLLYTANTGELFF.

This sequence joins TRBV12-3 or TRBV12-4 and TRBJ2-2; TCRdb returns TRBD2, unconfirmable since there is no DNA. This CDR3 has 16 residues. The CDR3 protein is CASSFFGGGNTGELFF.

The chain is built from TRBV20-1 and TRBJ2-4; the TCRdb D gene call, TRBD1, has no DNA to confirm it. The V gene's germline CDR1 is DFQATT and CDR2 SNEGSKA (reference sequence). The CDR3 consists of 14 residues. CDR3 in amino acids: CSALLQGPRSIQYF.